This T cell receptor beta chain was sequenced during a study of low-dose radiotherapy and immunotherapy resistance in tumors. Study context: It was every two weeks, one day before radiation and immunotherapy, that intravenous cyclophosphamide 200 mg/m2 was given. Gene-specific TRAV and TRBV primers were used for first-strand cDNA, covering alpha and beta chains.

Amplification, which lasted 20 to 25 PCR cycles, used a constant-region primer and V-primer adapter to amplify TCRs. TCRdb called the reads again in MiXCR, with one record for every CDR3 protein. The sample has about 46,000 distinct CDR3 sequences, 12% seen once. Time point denoted: before trial treatment. Advanced solid tumors without tumor-infiltrating lymphocytes were required for inclusion. Germline V gene data show CDR1 as SGHTA and CDR2 as FQGNSA. Trimming took 6 bases from V and 4 from J; bases not matched to a gene: 10. The CDR3 length is 15 residues. The sample holds many counts of this clonotype.

V and J are TRBV7-2 and TRBJ2-7; 9 bases fit TRBD2. The TCR sequence derives from a female donor with ovarian cancer. This sample comprised PBMCs, obtained before treatment. The CDR3 reads CASSPQAGGGYEQYF. CDR3 DNA sequence: TGTGCCAGCAGTCCCCAAGCGGGGGGAGGGTACGAGCAGTACTTC.